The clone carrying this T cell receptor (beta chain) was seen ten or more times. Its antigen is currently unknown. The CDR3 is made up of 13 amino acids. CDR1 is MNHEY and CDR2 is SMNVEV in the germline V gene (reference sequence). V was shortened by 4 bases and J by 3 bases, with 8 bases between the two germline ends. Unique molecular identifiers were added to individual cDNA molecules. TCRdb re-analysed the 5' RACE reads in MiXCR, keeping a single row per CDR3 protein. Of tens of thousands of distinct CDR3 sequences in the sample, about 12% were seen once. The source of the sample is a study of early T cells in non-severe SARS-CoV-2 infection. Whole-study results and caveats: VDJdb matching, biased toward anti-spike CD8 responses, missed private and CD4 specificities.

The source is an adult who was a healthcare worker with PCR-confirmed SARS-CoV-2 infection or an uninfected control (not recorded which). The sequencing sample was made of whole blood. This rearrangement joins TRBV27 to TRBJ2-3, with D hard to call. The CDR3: CASSSLTTDTQYF. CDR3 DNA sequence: TGTGCCAGCAGTTCCCTAACGACAGATACGCAGTATTTT.